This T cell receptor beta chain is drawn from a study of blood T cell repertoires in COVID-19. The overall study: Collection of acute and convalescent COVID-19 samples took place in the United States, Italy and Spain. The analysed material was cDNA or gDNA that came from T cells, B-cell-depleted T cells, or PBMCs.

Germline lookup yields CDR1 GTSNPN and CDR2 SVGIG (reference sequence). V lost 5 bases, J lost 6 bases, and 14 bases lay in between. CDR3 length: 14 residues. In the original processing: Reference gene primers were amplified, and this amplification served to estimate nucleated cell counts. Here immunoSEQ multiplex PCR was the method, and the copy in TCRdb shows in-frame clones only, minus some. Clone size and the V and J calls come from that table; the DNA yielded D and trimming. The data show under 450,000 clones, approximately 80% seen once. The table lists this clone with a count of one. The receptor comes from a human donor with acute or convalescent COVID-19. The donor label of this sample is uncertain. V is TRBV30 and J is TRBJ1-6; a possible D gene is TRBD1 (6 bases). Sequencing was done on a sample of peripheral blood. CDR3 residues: CAWGPGTSNSPLHF. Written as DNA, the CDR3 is TGTGCCTGGGGACCCGGGACATCTAATTCACCCCTCCACTTT.